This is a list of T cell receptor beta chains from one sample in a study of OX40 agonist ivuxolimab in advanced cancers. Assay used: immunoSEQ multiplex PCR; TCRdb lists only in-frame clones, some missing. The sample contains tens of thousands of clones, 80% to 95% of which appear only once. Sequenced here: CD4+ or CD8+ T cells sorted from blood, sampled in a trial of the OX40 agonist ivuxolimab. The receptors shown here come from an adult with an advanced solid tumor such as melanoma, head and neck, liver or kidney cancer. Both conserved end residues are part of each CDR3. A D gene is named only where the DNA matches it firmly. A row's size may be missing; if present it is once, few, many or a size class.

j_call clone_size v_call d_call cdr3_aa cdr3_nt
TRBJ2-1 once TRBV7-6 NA CASSYTLTGEQFF TGTGCCAGCAGCTACACTCTAACTGGTGAGCAGTTCTTC
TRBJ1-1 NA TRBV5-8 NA CASSWGAGANTEAFF TGTGCCAGCAGCTGGGGAGCCGGGGCGAACACTGAAGCTTTCTTT
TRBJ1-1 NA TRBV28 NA CAIRPPLNTEAFF TGTGCCATAAGACCCCCATTAAACACTGAAGCTTTCTTT
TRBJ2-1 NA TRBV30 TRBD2 CAWRMQHGKTSGRASYNEQFF TGTGCCTGGAGGATGCAGCACGGAAAAACTAGCGGGAGGGCGTCCTACAATGAGCAGTTCTTC
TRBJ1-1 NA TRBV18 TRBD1 CASSPPGTGENTEAFF TGTGCCAGCTCACCACCGGGGACAGGAGAGAACACTGAAGCTTTCTTT
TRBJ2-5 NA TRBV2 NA CASSATAQETQYF TGTGCCAGCAGTGCGACGGCGCAAGAGACCCAGTACTTC
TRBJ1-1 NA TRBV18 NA CASSPTGWDTEAFF TGTGCCAGCTCACCGACAGGATGGGACACTGAAGCTTTCTTT
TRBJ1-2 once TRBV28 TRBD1 CASSLGTGVGYTF TGTGCCAGCAGTCTAGGGACAGGGGTTGGCTACACCTTC
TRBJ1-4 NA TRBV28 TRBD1 CASSLGGPGEKLFF TGTGCCAGCAGTCTAGGGGGCCCGGGGGAAAAACTGTTTTTT
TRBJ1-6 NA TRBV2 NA CASSGMSVDNSPLHF TGTGCCAGCAGTGGAATGTCTGTGGATAATTCACCCCTCCACTTT
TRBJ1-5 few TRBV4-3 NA CASSQDLTASSNQPQHF TGCGCCAGCAGCCAAGATCTGACAGCCAGTAGCAATCAGCCCCAGCATTTT
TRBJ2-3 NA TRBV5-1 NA CASGSSGPGVTDTQYF TGCGCCAGCGGAAGTTCGGGCCCCGGGGTGACAGATACGCAGTATTTT
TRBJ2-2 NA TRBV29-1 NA CSVEERRGELFF TGCAGCGTTGAGGAGAGGCGAGGGGAGCTGTTTTTT
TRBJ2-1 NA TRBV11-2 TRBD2 CASSFVLAGLDEQFF TGTGCCAGCAGCTTCGTTTTAGCGGGGCTTGATGAGCAGTTCTTC
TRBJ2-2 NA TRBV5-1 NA CASSFDPDGELFF TGCGCCAGCAGCTTCGACCCTGATGGGGAGCTGTTTTTT
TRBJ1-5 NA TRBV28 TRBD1 CASSSGTGRGQPQHF TGTGCCAGCAGTTCCGGGACAGGTCGGGGTCAGCCCCAGCATTTT
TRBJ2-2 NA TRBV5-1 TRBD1 CASRPQGAAGELFF TGCGCCAGCAGGCCACAGGGGGCCGCCGGGGAGCTGTTTTTT
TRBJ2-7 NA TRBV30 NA CAWSASHEQYF TGTGCCTGGAGTGCGTCCCACGAGCAGTACTTC
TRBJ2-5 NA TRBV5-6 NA CASSWASRGAIEETQYF TGTGCCAGCAGCTGGGCCTCGAGGGGGGCGATAGAAGAGACCCAGTACTTC
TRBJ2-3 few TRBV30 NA CAWSVQGRDTDTQYF TGTGCCTGGAGTGTTCAGGGGCGGGACACAGATACGCAGTATTTT
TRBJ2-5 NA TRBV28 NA CASSFGAIGAQYF TGTGCCAGCAGTTTTGGCGCGATAGGGGCCCAGTACTTC
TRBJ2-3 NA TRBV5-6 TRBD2 CASSLFLAGEEAQYF TGTGCCAGCAGCTTGTTTCTAGCGGGAGAAGAGGCGCAGTATTTT
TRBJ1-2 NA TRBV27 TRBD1 CASSLSTGLNYGYTF TGTGCCAGCAGTTTATCGACAGGGCTTAACTATGGCTACACCTTC
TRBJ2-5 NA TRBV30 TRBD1 CACVPNRGRSETQYF TGTGCCTGCGTTCCGAACAGGGGGCGATCAGAGACCCAGTACTTC
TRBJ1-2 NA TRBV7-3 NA CASSLKQDNYGYTF TGTGCCAGCAGCTTAAAACAGGACAACTATGGCTACACCTTC
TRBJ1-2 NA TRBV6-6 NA CASRDPTRDNYGYTF TGTGCCAGCAGGGACCCGACTCGGGATAACTATGGCTACACCTTC
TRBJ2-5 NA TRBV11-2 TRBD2 CASSLGLAGGQETQYF TGTGCCAGCAGCTTAGGCCTAGCGGGAGGCCAAGAGACCCAGTACTTC
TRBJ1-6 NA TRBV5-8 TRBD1 CASSYTGGHSPLHF TGTGCCAGCAGCTACACAGGGGGCCACTCACCCCTCCACTTT
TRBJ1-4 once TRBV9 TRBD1 CASSAGTAIGKLFF TGTGCCAGCAGCGCTGGGACAGCTATCGGAAAACTGTTTTTT
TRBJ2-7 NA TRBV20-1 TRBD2 CSGEGLDEQYF TGCAGCGGGGAAGGACTAGACGAGCAGTACTTC
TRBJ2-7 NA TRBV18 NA CASSPPTTYEQYF TGTGCCAGCTCACCACCAACTACCTACGAGCAGTACTTC
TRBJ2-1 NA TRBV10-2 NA CASSESSYNEQFF TGCGCCAGCAGTGAGTCGAGCTACAATGAGCAGTTCTTC
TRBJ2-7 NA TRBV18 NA CASSGGSYEQYF TGTGCCAGCTCCGGCGGGTCCTACGAGCAGTACTTC
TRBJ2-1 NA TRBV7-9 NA CASSPLPGQSSYNEQFF TGTGCCAGCAGCCCCTTACCGGGCCAGAGCTCCTACAATGAGCAGTTCTTC
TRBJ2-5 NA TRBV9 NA CASSVGQYQETQYF TGTGCCAGCAGCGTAGGTCAGTACCAAGAGACCCAGTACTTC
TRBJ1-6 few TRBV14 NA CASSQGHNSPLHF TGTGCCAGCAGCCAAGGCCATAATTCACCCCTCCACTTT
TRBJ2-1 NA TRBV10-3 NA CAISESVGGTYNEQFF TGTGCCATCAGTGAGTCTGTAGGGGGGACCTACAATGAGCAGTTCTTC
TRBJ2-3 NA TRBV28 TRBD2 CASSFPPGGLDTQYF TGTGCCAGCAGTTTTCCCCCGGGGGGGCTAGATACGCAGTATTTT
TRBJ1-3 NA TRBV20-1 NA CSASTGNTIYF TGCAGTGCTAGTACTGGAAACACCATATATTTT
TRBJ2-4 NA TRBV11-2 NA CASSLETGTRLAKNIQYF TGTGCCAGCAGCTTAGAGACAGGAACTCGGCTAGCCAAAAACATTCAGTACTTC
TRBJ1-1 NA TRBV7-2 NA CASSLGALNTEAFF TGTGCCAGCAGCTTAGGAGCCCTGAACACTGAAGCTTTCTTT
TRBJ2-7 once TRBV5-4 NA CASSNYYEQYF TGTGCCAGCAGCAACTACTACGAGCAGTACTTC
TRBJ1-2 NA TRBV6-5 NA CASRRGEDGYTF TGTGCCTCACGGAGGGGAGAGGATGGCTACACCTTC
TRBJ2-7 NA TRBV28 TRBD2 CASSQTSGRVQQYF TGTGCCAGCAGTCAGACTAGCGGGAGGGTTCAGCAGTACTTC
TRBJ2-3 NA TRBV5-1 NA CASSSTNGADTQYF TGCGCCAGCAGCTCGACGAACGGCGCAGATACGCAGTATTTT
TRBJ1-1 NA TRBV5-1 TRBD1 CASSLSQGALEAFF TGCGCCAGCAGCTTGTCACAGGGGGCCCTGGAAGCTTTCTTT
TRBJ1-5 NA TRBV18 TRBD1 CASSPGTGQNQPQHF TGTGCCAGCTCACCGGGGACAGGGCAGAATCAGCCCCAGCATTTT
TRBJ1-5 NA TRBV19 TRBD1 CASSTSGTGSFNQPQHF TGTGCCAGTAGTACCTCTGGGACAGGGTCTTTCAATCAGCCCCAGCATTTT
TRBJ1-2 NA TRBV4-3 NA CASSQDINSGKNYGYTF TGCGCCAGCAGCCAAGATATCAATAGCGGTAAAAACTATGGCTACACCTTC
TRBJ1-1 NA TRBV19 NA CASTTRPSYTEAFF TGTGCCAGTACCACTAGACCCTCCTACACTGAAGCTTTCTTT
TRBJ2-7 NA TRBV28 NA CASSLLTVSYEQYF TGTGCCAGCAGTTTACTAACGGTGTCCTACGAGCAGTACTTC
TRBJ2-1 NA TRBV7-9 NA CASSLGSIRGGEQFF TGTGCCAGCAGCTTAGGATCGATCCGGGGCGGCGAGCAGTTCTTC
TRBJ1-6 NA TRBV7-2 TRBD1 CASSSRQGTTGPLHF TGTGCCAGCAGCTCCAGACAGGGGACTACCGGACCCCTCCACTTT
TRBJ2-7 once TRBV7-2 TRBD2 CASSPGTSGSIEQYF TGTGCCAGCAGCCCCGGGACTAGCGGGAGTATCGAGCAGTACTTC
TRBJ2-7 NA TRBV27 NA CASSLTGLSYGGQYF TGTGCCAGCAGTTTAACCGGCCTCTCCTACGGGGGGCAGTACTTC
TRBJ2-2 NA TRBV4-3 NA CASSQIVAGAGELFF TGCGCCAGCAGCCAAATCGTCGCTGGAGCGGGGGAGCTGTTTTTT
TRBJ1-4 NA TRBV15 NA CATSRAGSIINEKLFF TGTGCCACCAGCAGGGCCGGGAGTATCATTAATGAAAAACTGTTTTTT